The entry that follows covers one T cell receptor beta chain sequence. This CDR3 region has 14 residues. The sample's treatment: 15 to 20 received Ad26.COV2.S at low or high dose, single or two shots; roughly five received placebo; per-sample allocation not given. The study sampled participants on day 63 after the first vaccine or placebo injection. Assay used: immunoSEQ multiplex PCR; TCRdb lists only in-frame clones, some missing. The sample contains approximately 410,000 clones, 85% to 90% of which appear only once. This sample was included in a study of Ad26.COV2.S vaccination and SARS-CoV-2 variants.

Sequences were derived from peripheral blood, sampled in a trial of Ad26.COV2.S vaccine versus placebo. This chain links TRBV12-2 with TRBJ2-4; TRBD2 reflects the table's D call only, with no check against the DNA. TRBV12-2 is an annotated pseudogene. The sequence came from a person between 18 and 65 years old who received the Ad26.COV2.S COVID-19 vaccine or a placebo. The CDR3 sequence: CASRLETNGNIQYF. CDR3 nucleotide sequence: TGTGCAAGTCGCTTAGAAACCAACGGTAACATTCAGTACTTC.